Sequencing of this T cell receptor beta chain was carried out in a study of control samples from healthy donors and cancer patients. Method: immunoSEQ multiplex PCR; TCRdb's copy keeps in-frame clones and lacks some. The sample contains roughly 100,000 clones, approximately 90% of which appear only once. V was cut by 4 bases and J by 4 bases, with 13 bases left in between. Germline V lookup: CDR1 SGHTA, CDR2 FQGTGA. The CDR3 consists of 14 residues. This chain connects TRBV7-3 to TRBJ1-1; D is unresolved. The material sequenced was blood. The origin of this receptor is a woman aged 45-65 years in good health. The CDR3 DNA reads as TGTGCCAGCAGCTCCACGGGGTTATTCACTGAAGCTTTCTTT. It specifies CASSSTGLFTEAFF.